This TCR beta chain is from a study of CD8 T cells in ankylosing spondylitis (dated by TCRdb to about 2017). With regard to the full study: The study profiled T cell receptor beta repertoires in healthy donors and ankylosing spondylitis patients to find disease-linked TCR variants. In total, the full study cohort was made up of roughly 110 healthy donors and more than 20 ankylosing spondylitis patients. Peripheral blood was sampled, and synovial fluid was additionally collected from ankylosing spondylitis patients. General findings and caveats noted by the study authors: The disease-linked clones were reported to be significantly enriched in matched synovial fluid samples from ankylosing spondylitis patients. In peripheral blood, the disease-linked clones were found at relatively low frequencies and had a CD8+ phenotype. A TCR beta motif of roughly 8 highly homologous amino acid variants appeared characteristic of blood from ankylosing spondylitis patients. Some of the motif variants had been reported before in the synovial fluid and blood of reactive arthritis patients, a finding that suggests common disease-initiation mechanisms.

This clonotype was observed many times. Its binding antigen is unknown. There are no base qualities to consult, and no much larger clone falls within one base. TCRdb lists the instrument as Illumina HiSeq 2500. Quantitative 5'-RACE with molecular barcodes was used to prepare TCR beta libraries. From the authors' description of their analysis: Disease-linked TCR variants were identified with a new computational method built on a probabilistic model of VDJ rearrangement. TCRdb passed the public sequencing reads through fastp at Q25 and MiXCR, retaining productive beta sequences. Rows with a matching CDR3 protein are joined into one entry that keeps the most common DNA and genes. The V and J calls were not made by the authors but by TCRdb's processing. The sample table shows approximately 300,000 distinct CDR3 sequences, and less than 10% are seen once. Clones ranked in the top ten supply just over 14% of the sample.

The CDR3 sequence holds 11 residues, the cysteine and phenylalanine included. Here the CDR3 DNA is all that survives: 33 bases in frame from base 1. V is pared back by 1 base and J by 4 bases, with 5 bases lying between the germline termini. Per the germline V gene (reference sequence), DFQATT is the CDR1 and SNEGSKA is the CDR2. The chain is made from TRBV20-1 and TRBJ2-7, with the D segment identity uncertain. This TCR derives from a male donor with ankylosing spondylitis. Sequences were obtained from blood, either unsorted or a sorted T cell fraction (not recorded which). The CDR3 region: CSARGSYEQYF. The DNA sequence reads TGCAGTGCTAGAGGTTCATACGAGCAGTACTTC.